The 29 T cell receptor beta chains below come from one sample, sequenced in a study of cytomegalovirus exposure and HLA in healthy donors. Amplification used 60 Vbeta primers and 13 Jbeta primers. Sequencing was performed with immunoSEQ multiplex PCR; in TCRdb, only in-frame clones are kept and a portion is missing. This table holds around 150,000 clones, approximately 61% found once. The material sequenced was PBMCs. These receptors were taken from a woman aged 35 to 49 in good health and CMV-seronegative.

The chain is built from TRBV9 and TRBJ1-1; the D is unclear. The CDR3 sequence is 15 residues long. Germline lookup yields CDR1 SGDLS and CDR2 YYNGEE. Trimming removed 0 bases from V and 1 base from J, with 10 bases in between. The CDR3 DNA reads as TGTGCCAGCAGCGTAGGTTCCCAGGCGAACACTGAAGCTTTCTTT. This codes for CASSVGSQANTEAFF.

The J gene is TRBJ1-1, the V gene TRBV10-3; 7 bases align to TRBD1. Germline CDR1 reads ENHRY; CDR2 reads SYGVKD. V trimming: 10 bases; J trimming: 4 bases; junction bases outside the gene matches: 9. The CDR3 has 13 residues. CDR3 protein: CANQDRVGTEAFF. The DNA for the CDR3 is TGTGCCAACCAAGACAGGGTCGGCACTGAAGCTTTCTTT.

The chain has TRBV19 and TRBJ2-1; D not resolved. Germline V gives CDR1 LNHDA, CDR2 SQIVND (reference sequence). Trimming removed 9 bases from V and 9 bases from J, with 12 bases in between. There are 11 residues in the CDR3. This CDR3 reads CASQLGTEQFF. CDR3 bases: TGTGCCAGCCAACTCGGTACTGAGCAGTTCTTC.

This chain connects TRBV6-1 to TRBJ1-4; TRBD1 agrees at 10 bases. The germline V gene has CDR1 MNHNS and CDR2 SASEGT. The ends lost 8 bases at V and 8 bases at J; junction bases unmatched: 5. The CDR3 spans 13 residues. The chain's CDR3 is CASRGQGREKLFF. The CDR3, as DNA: TGTGCCAGCCGGGGACAGGGGAGGGAAAAACTGTTTTTT.

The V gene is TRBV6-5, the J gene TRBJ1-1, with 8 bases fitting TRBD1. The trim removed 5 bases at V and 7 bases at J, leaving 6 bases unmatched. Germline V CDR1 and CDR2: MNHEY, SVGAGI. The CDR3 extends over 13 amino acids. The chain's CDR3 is CASSPGQVYEAFF. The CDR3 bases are TGTGCCAGCAGTCCGGGACAGGTCTATGAAGCTTTCTTT.

CDR3 loop: CARGQAGELFF. The CDR3 coding sequence is TGTGCCAGAGGACAGGCCGGGGAGCTGTTTTTT. The chain uses TRBV2 and TRBJ2-2; 7 bases are shared with TRBD1. This CDR3 has 11 residues. CDR1 SNHLY and CDR2 FYNNEI come from the germline V gene. V lost 9 bases, J lost 6 bases, and 1 base stayed unmatched.

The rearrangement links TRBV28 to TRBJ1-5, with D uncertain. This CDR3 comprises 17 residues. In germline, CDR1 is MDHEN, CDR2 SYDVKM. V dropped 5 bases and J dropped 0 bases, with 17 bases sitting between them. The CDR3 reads CASSPYRGVPSNQPQHF. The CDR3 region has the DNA TGTGCCAGCAGTCCCTACCGGGGTGTCCCTAGCAATCAGCCCCAGCATTTT.

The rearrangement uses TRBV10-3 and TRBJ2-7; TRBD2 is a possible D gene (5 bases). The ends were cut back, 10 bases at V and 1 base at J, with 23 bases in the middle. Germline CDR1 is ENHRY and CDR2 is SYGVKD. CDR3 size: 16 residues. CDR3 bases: TGTGCCACACTCCGGGATGAACACCCCAGTTCCTACGAGCAGTACTTC. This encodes CATLRDEHPSSYEQYF.

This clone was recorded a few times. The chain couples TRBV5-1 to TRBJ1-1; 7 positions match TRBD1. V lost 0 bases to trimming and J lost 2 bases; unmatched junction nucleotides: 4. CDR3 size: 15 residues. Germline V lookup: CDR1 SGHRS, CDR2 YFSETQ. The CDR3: CASSLAGGSNTEAFF. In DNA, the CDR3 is TGCGCCAGCAGCTTGGCAGGGGGTAGTAACACTGAAGCTTTCTTT.

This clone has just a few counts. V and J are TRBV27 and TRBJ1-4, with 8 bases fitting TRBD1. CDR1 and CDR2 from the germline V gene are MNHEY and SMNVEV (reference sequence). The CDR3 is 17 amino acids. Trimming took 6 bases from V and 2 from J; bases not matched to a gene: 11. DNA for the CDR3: TGTGCCAGCAGACCTCCGCGACAGGGGAACACTAATGAAAAACTGTTTTTT. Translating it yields CASRPPRQGNTNEKLFF.

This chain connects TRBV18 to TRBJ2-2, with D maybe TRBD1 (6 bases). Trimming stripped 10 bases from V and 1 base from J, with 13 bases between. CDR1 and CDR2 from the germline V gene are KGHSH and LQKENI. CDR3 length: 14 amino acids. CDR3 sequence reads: CATVPGQNTGELFF. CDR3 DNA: TGTGCCACCGTGCCGGGACAGAACACCGGGGAGCTGTTTTTT.

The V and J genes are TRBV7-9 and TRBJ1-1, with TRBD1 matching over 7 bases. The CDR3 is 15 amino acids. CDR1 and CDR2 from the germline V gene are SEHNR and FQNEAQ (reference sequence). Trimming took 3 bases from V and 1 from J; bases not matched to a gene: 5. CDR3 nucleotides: TGTGCCAGCAGCTTCGGCAGGGGGAGGAACACTGAAGCTTTCTTT. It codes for CASSFGRGRNTEAFF.

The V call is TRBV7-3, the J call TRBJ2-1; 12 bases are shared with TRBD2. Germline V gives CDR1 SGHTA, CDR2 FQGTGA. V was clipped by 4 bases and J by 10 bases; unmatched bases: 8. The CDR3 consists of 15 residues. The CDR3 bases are TGTGCCAGCAGCTCTAGCGGGGGGGCCTCCAGCGAGCAGTTCTTC. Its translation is CASSSSGGASSEQFF.

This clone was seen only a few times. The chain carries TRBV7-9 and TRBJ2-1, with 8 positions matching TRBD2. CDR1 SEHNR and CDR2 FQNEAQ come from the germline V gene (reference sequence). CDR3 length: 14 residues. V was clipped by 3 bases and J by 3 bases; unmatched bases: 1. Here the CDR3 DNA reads TGTGCCAGCAGCTTCGGGACTAGCTACAATGAGCAGTTCTTC. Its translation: CASSFGTSYNEQFF.

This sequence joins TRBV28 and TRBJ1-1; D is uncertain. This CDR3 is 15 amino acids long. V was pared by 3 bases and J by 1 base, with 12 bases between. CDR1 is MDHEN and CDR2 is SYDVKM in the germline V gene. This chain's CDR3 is CASSFRGDPNTEAFF. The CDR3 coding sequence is TGTGCCAGCAGTTTTCGGGGAGACCCGAACACTGAAGCTTTCTTT.

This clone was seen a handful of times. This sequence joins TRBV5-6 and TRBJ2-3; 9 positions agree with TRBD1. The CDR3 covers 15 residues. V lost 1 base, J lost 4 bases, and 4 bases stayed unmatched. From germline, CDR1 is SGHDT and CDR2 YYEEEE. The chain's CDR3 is CASSLTGGLSDTQYF. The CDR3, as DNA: TGTGCCAGCAGCTTGACAGGGGGCCTATCAGATACGCAGTATTTT. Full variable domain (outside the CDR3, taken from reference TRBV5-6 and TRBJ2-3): DAGVTQSPTHLIKTRGQQVTLRCSPKSGHDTVSWYQQALGQGPQFIFQYYEEEERQRGNFPDRFSGHQFPNYSSELNVNALLLGDSALYLCASSLTGGLSDTQYFGPGTRLTVL.

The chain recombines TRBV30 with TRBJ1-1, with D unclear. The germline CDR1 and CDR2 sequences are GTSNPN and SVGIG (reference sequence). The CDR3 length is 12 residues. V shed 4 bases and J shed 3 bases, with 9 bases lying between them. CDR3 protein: CAWTLGDTEAFF. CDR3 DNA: TGTGCCTGGACCCTTGGAGACACTGAAGCTTTCTTT.

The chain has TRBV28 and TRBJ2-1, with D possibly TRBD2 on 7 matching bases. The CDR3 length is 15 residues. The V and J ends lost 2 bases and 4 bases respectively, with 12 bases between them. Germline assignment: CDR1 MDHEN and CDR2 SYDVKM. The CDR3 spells CASSLGGAGYNEQFF. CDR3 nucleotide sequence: TGTGCCAGCAGTTTAGGGGGGGCTGGATACAATGAGCAGTTCTTC.

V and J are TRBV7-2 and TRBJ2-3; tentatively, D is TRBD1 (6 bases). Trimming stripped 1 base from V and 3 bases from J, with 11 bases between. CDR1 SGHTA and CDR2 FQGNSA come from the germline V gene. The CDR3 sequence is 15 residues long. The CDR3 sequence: CASSLGQASTDTQYF. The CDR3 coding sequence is TGTGCCAGCAGCTTAGGACAGGCGTCGACAGATACGCAGTATTTT. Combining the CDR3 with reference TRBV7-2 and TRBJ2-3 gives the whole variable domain GAGVSQSPSNKVTEKGKDVELRCDPISGHTALYWYRQSLGQGLEFLIYFQGNSAPDKSGLPSDRFSAERTGGSVSTLTIQRTQQEDSAVYLCASSLGQASTDTQYFGPGTRLTVL.

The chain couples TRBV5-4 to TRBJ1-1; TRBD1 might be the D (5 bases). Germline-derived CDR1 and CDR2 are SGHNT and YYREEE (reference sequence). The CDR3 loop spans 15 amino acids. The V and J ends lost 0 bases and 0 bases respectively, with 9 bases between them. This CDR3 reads CASSLVGTMNTEAFF. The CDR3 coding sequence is TGTGCCAGCAGCTTGGTGGGGACTATGAACACTGAAGCTTTCTTT.

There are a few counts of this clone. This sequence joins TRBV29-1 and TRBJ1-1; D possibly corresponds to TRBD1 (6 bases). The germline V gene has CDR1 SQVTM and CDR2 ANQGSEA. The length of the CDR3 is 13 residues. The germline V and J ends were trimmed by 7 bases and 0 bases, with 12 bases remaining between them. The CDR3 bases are TGCAGCGCCAACCAGGGGATGAACACTGAAGCTTTCTTT. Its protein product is CSANQGMNTEAFF.

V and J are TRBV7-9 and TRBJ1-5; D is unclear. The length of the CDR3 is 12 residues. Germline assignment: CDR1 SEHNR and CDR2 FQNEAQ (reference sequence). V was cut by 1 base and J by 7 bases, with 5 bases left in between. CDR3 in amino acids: CASSLDMQPQHF. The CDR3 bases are TGTGCCAGCAGCTTAGATATGCAGCCCCAGCATTTT. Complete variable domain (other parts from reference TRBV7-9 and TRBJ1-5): DTGVSQNPRHKITKRGQNVTFRCDPISEHNRLYWYRQTLGQGPEFLTYFQNEAQLEKSRLLSDRFSAERPKGSFSTLEIQRTEQGDSAMYLCASSLDMQPQHFGDGTRLSIL.

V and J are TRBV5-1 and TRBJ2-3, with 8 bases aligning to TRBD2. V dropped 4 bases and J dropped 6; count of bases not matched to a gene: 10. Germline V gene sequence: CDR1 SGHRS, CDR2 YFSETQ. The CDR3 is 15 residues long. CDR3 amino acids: CASSMTSRGGDTQYF. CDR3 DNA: TGCGCCAGCAGCATGACTAGTCGGGGGGGGGATACGCAGTATTTT.

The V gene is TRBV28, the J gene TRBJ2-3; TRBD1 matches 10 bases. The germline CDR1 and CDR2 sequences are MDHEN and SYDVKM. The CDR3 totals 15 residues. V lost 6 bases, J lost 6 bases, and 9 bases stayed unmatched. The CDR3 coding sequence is TGTGCCAGCAGGTCCGGGACAGGGGTCACGGATACGCAGTATTTT. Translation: CASRSGTGVTDTQYF.

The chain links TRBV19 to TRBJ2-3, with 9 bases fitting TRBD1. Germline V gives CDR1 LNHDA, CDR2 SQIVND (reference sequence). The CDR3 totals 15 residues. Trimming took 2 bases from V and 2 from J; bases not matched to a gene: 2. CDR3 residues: CASSITGGFTDTQYF. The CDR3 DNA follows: TGTGCCAGTAGTATAACAGGGGGCTTCACAGATACGCAGTATTTT. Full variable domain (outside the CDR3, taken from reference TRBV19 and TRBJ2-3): DGGITQSPKYLFRKEGQNVTLSCEQNLNHDAMYWYRQDPGQGLRLIYYSQIVNDFQKGDIAEGYSVSREKKESFPLTVTSAQKNPTAFYLCASSITGGFTDTQYFGPGTRLTVL.

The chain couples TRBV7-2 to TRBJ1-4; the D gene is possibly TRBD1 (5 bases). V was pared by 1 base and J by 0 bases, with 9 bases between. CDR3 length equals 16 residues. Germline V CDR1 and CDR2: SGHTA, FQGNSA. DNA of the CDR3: TGTGCCAGCAGCTTAGGGGGCACCGCAACTAATGAAAAACTGTTTTTT. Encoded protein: CASSLGGTATNEKLFF.

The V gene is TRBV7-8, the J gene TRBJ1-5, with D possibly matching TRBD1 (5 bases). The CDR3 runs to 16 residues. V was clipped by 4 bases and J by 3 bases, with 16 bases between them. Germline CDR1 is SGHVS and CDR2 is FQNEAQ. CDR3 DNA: TGTGCCAGCAGCTCCCGTGGGGGGTTGAACAATCAGCCCCAGCATTTT. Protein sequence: CASSSRGGLNNQPQHF.

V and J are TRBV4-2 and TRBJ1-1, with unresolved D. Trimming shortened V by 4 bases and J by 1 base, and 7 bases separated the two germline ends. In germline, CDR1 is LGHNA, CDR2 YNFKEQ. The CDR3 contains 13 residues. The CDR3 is CASSPRENTEAFF. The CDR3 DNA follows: TGTGCCAGCAGCCCTCGGGAGAACACTGAAGCTTTCTTT.

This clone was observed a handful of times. Here the CDR3 reads CASSPRLAGAGDTQYF. As DNA, the CDR3 is TGTGCCAGCTCACCACGCCTAGCGGGGGCCGGAGATACGCAGTATTTT. The chain has TRBV18 and TRBJ2-3, with TRBD2 matching 10 bases. Germline CDR1 and CDR2: KGHSH and LQKENI. The V gene end was trimmed by 1 base and the J gene end by 5 bases; junction bases not matched to a gene: 6. This CDR3 comprises 16 residues.